This T cell receptor beta chain was retrieved from a study of T cell changes during pregnancy in multiple sclerosis. Sequencing was performed with immunoSEQ multiplex PCR; in TCRdb, only in-frame clones are kept and a portion is missing. This table holds 42,000 or so clones, around 92% found once. The trim removed 3 bases at V and 4 bases at J, leaving 8 bases unmatched. The CDR3 loop spans 16 amino acids. Germline V gene data show CDR1 as SGHDT and CDR2 as YYEEEE. The receptor was derived from a female donor with multiple sclerosis, enrolled in a pregnancy study. The chain has TRBV5-6 and TRBJ1-2, with TRBD1 matching over 11 bases. The sample consisted of CD8+ T cells from peripheral blood mononuclear cells, taken in the third trimester of pregnancy. In DNA, the CDR3 is TGTGCCAGCAGCTCGGGTGAAGGGACAGGGGGCTATGGCTACACCTTC. Translating gives CASSSGEGTGGYGYTF.